This T cell receptor (beta chain) was identified during a study of CXCR3-negative and CXCR3-positive naive CD8 T cells. Libraries of TRB cDNA were made by 5' RACE and carried UMIs. TCRdb reprocessed the 5' RACE reads; each CDR3 protein has one entry and no DNA is given. The sample totals over 35,000 distinct CDR3 sequences. The CDR3 totals 15 residues. Each CD8+ T cell subset was flow-sorted in triplicate. Every sort contained 300,000 or so cells. The V gene is TRBV12-3 or TRBV12-4, the J gene TRBJ1-6; absent DNA, TCRdb's TRBD1 call cannot be checked. The origin of this receptor is a human donor in good health. Some clones in this sample may be carry-over from other donors' samples. Sequenced: naive CXCR3- CD8+ T cells from blood. Subset in this sample: CD45RO-CCR7+CD27+CD95- naive CD8+ T cells lacking CXCR3 (TNR3-). The CDR3 is CASSLGTGGSSPLHF.